This T cell receptor (beta chain) was sequenced for a study of blood T cell repertoires in COVID-19. About the study: T cells, B-cell-depleted T cells, or PBMCs supplied cDNA or gDNA.

The CDR3 totals 13 residues. The V gene end was trimmed by 7 bases and the J gene end by 8 bases; junction bases not matched to a gene: 9. The germline V gene has CDR1 ENHRY and CDR2 SYGVKD. The method was immunoSEQ multiplex PCR; TCRdb's version includes in-frame clones alone and lacks a portion of them. Of 75,000 to 80,000 clones listed, 88% were seen once; the top ten hold 8.5% to 9.5%. The receptor was derived from a human donor in a cohort sampled during active COVID-19. The specimen sequenced was peripheral blood. The chain recombines TRBV10-3 with TRBJ1-1; 8 bases agree with TRBD1. CDR3 region: CAITSDRAREAFF. CDR3 nucleotide sequence: TGTGCCATCACTTCGGACAGGGCCAGGGAAGCTTTCTTT.